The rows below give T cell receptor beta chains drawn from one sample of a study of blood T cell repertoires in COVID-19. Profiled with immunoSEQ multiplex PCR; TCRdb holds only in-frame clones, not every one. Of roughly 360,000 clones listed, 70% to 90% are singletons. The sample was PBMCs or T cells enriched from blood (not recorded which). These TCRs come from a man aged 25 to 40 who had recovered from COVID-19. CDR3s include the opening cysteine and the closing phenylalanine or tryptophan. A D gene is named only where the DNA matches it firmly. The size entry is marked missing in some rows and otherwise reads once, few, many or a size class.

TGCGCCAGCAGCTCCGGGAGCGGGGGATACAATGAGCAGTTCTTC	CASSSGSGGYNEQFF	.	TRBV5-1	TRBD2	TRBJ2-1
TGTGCCAGTAGTATGGTAGTACAGGGTTTCTACAATGAGCAGTTCTTC	CASSMVVQGFYNEQFF	.	TRBV19	.	TRBJ2-1
TGTGCTAGTGGTTTGTCAGGGGGCTACACTGAAGCTTTCTTT	CASGLSGGYTEAFF	.	TRBV12-5	TRBD1	TRBJ1-1
TGTGCCAGCCGGACTAGCCCGACCGGGGAGCTGTTTTTT	CASRTSPTGELFF	.	TRBV12-3/TRBV12-4	TRBD2	TRBJ2-2
TGCAGCGTTCTACCGGACAGCCTACCCCTCCACTTT	CSVLPDSLPLHF	.	TRBV29-1	.	TRBJ1-6
TGTGCCTGGAGTGGACAGTCTGCAACTAATGAAAAACTGTTTTTT	CAWSGQSATNEKLFF	.	TRBV30	.	TRBJ1-4
TGTGCCTGGAGCCAAATCGGGGAGACCCAGTACTTC	CAWSQIGETQYF	.	TRBV30	.	TRBJ2-5
TGTGCCAGTACTTTACAGGGGGGAGCCAATTCACCCCTCCACTTT	CASTLQGGANSPLHF	.	TRBV19	TRBD1	TRBJ1-6
TGCAGCGTATCAGGGGGGCAAGTCACCGGGGAGCTGTTTTTT	CSVSGGQVTGELFF	.	TRBV29-1	.	TRBJ2-2
TGTACCAGCAGTCAAGATCCGGTCAGGTCTGACGAGCAGTACTTC	CTSSQDPVRSDEQYF	.	TRBV3-1/TRBV3-2	.	TRBJ2-7
TGTGCCAGCAGTGACTGGTATCCCGGCTCTGGAAACACCATATATTTT	CASSDWYPGSGNTIYF	.	TRBV6-1	.	TRBJ1-3
TGTGCCTGGAGTACTCTGCAGGGGCGAACCGGGGAGCTGTTTTTT	CAWSTLQGRTGELFF	.	TRBV30	.	TRBJ2-2
TGTGCCAGCTCACCCAACTTAGCAACCGTTAACAATGAGCAGTTCTTC	CASSPNLATVNNEQFF	.	TRBV18	.	TRBJ2-1
TGTGCCAGCAGTTACCGGGGTGGAAAACGGAGCTCCTACGAGCAGTACTTC	CASSYRGGKRSSYEQYF	.	TRBV6-2/TRBV6-3	.	TRBJ2-7
TGTGCCAGTAGTGACAGTGGCAATCAGCCCCAGCATTTT	CASSDSGNQPQHF	.	TRBV19	.	TRBJ1-5
TGTGCCAGCAGGCCGGGACAGGGAGGGTACTATGGCTACACCTTC	CASRPGQGGYYGYTF	.	TRBV27	TRBD1	TRBJ1-2
TGCAGCGCCACGACAGGGTCCGTCCCTGGAAACACCATATATTTT	CSATTGSVPGNTIYF	.	TRBV29-1	TRBD1	TRBJ1-3
TGTGCCAGCAGTGAGAGAGGGGGCGCCGAGACCCAGTACTTC	CASSERGGAETQYF	.	TRBV25-1	TRBD1	TRBJ2-5
TGCGCCAGCAGCCTGCCGGGGGGTGAGCAGTTCTTC	CASSLPGGEQFF	.	TRBV5-1	TRBD2	TRBJ2-1
TGTGCCAGCAGTTTAAGCCGGACAGGCGGGAATGAGCAGTTCTTC	CASSLSRTGGNEQFF	once	TRBV27	TRBD1	TRBJ2-1
TGTGCCAGCAGCTCGCTAGGGGCCCCGGCAGATACGCAGTATTTT	CASSSLGAPADTQYF	once	TRBV11-2	.	TRBJ2-3
TGTGCCAGCGTGTTTCGCACTGAAGCTTTCTTT	CASVFRTEAFF	few	TRBV2	.	TRBJ1-1
TGTGCCAGCAGACCGACAGGGGCCTACGAGCAGTACTTC	CASRPTGAYEQYF	.	TRBV27	TRBD1	TRBJ2-7
TGTGCCAGCAGCTTAATAGGGGTAGAAGAGCAGTACTTC	CASSLIGVEEQYF	.	TRBV7-2	.	TRBJ2-7
TGCGCCAGCAGCTGGACAGGGGGCACAACTAATGAAAAACTGTTTTTT	CASSWTGGTTNEKLFF	.	TRBV5-1	TRBD1	TRBJ1-4
TGCGCCAGCAGCTTGGTGGGACAGGGGTCGACCCAGTACTTC	CASSLVGQGSTQYF	.	TRBV5-1	TRBD1	TRBJ2-5
TGTGCCAGCAGCGAGCCCCGCGATCGGAGGGCCCACTATGGCTACACCTTC	CASSEPRDRRAHYGYTF	.	TRBV9	.	TRBJ1-2
TGCGCCAGCAGCCAAGTACCCAGGGTTGTTGAAAAACTGTTTTTT	CASSQVPRVVEKLFF	.	TRBV4-1	.	TRBJ1-4
TGTGCCAGCGAGGCTTTACCAGGGGCGGGGGAGCTGTTTTTT	CASEALPGAGELFF	few	TRBV2	.	TRBJ2-2
TGTGCCAGCAGTCAGGGACAGGTCTCTGGAAACACCATATATTTT	CASSQGQVSGNTIYF	.	TRBV6-5	TRBD1	TRBJ1-3
TGCGCCAGCAGTGAGTCCCTAGCGCGTACGCAGTATTTT	CASSESLARTQYF	.	TRBV10-1	.	TRBJ2-3
TGTGCCAGCAGCGAGAAGAACACTGAAGCTTTCTTT	CASSEKNTEAFF	few	TRBV7-2	.	TRBJ1-1
TGTGCCAGCAGCGGAGCGGGGGGGCTGTCCAATGAGCAGTTCTTC	CASSGAGGLSNEQFF	.	TRBV9	TRBD2	TRBJ2-1
TGCGCCAGCAGCCAGGAGTCGGGGAATCAGCCCCAGCATTTT	CASSQESGNQPQHF	.	TRBV4-1	.	TRBJ1-5
TGTGCCAGCAGTGACCGGGACAGGGGTGGCAATCAGCCCCAGCATTTT	CASSDRDRGGNQPQHF	.	TRBV6-4	TRBD1	TRBJ1-5
TGTGCCAGCAGCACTCTAAGGGACAGAGAGGATGGCTACACCTTC	CASSTLRDREDGYTF	.	TRBV21-1	.	TRBJ1-2
TGCGCCAGCACACTTACAGGGGGCGACTTCTATGGCTACACCTTC	CASTLTGGDFYGYTF	.	TRBV4-1	TRBD1	TRBJ1-2
TGTGCCAGCAGTTCCCCCGGGGTTCAAGAGACCCAGTACTTC	CASSSPGVQETQYF	once	TRBV6-5	.	TRBJ2-5
TGTGCCAGCAGTTTATCTGGGACAGGCTATGGCTACACCTTC	CASSLSGTGYGYTF	.	TRBV27	TRBD1	TRBJ1-2
TGTGCCAGCAGCGCGCAACAGGATACGTACGAGCAGTACTTC	CASSAQQDTYEQYF	.	TRBV9	.	TRBJ2-7
TGTGCCAGTAGTCAAAACGGGGACAATTACTACGAGCAGTACTTC	CASSQNGDNYYEQYF	.	TRBV19	.	TRBJ2-7
TGCGCCAGCAGCCAGACTAGCGGGGACTACAATGAGCAGTTCTTC	CASSQTSGDYNEQFF	.	TRBV5-1	TRBD2	TRBJ2-1
TGCGCCAGCAGCCAAGATCTTTTGACAACTTACGAGCAGTACTTC	CASSQDLLTTYEQYF	.	TRBV4-1	.	TRBJ2-7
TGTGCCAGCAGCTTAGAATCAGGGGCGAACTATGGCTACACCTTC	CASSLESGANYGYTF	.	TRBV7-6	.	TRBJ1-2
TGTGCCAGTATTCCTGGGGCTTCATGGAATCAGCCCCAGCATTTT	CASIPGASWNQPQHF	.	TRBV19	.	TRBJ1-5